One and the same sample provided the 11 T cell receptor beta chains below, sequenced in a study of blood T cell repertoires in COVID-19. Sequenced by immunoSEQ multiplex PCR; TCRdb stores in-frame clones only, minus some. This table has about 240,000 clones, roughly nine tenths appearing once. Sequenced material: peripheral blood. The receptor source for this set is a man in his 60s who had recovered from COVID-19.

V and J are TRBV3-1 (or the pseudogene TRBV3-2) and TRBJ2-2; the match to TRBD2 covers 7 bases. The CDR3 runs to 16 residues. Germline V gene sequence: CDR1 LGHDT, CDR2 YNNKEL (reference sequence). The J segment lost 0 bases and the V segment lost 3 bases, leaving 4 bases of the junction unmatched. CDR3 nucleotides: TGTGCCAGCAGCCAGGGGACTATCGCGAACACCGGGGAGCTGTTTTTT. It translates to CASSQGTIANTGELFF.

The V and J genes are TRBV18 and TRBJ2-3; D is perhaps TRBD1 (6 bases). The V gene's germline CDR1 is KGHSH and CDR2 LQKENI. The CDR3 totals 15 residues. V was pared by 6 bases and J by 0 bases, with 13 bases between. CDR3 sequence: CASSARTDSTDTQYF. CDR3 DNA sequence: TGTGCCAGCTCCGCCCGGACAGATAGCACAGATACGCAGTATTTT.

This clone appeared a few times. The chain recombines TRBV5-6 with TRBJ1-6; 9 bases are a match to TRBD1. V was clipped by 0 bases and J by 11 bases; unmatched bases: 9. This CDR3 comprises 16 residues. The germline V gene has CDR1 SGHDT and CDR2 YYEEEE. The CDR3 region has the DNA TGTGCCAGCAGCTTGGCCGGGACAGGGTTCGGGCCACCCCTCCACTTT. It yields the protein CASSLAGTGFGPPLHF.

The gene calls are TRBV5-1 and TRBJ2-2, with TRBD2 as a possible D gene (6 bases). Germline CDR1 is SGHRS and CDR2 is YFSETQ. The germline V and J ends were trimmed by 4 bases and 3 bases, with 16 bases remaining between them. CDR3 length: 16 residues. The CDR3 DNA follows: TGCGCCAGCAGCCCGGAGGGGACTTTCCACACCGGGGAGCTGTTTTTT. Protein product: CASSPEGTFHTGELFF.

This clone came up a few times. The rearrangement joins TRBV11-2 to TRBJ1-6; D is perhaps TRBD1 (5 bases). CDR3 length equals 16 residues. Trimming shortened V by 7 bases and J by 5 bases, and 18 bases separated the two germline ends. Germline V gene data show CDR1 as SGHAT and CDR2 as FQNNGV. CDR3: CASTLRGGENNSPLHF. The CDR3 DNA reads TGTGCCAGCACCCTCCGGGGAGGGGAGAATAATTCACCCCTCCACTTT.

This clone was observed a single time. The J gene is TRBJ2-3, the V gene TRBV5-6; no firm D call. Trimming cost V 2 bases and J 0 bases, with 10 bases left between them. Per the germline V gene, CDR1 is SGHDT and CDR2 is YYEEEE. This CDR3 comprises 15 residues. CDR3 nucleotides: TGTGCCAGCAGCTTCCTCCACGGTAGCACAGATACGCAGTATTTT. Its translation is CASSFLHGSTDTQYF.

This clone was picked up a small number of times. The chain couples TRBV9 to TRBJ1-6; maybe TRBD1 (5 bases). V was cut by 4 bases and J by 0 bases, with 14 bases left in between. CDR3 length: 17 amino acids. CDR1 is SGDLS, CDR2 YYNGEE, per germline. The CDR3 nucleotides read TGTGCCAGCAGCAACGGGCGGGGGAGCTCCTATAATTCACCCCTCCACTTT. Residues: CASSNGRGSSYNSPLHF.

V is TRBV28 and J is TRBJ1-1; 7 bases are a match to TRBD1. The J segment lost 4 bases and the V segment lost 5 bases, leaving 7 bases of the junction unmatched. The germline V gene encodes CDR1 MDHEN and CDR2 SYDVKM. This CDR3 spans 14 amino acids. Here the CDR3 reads CASSPHDRVTEAFF. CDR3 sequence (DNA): TGTGCCAGCAGTCCGCACGACAGGGTCACTGAAGCTTTCTTT. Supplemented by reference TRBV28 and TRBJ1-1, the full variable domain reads DVKVTQSSRYLVKRTGEKVFLECVQDMDHENMFWYRQDPGLGLRLIYFSYDVKMKEKGDIPEGYSVSREKKERFSLILESASTNQTSMYLCASSPHDRVTEAFFGQGTRLTVV.

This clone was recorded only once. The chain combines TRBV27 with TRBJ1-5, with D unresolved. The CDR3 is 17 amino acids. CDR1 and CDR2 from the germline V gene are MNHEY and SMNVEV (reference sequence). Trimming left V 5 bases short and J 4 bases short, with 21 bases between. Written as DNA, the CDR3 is TGTGCCAGCAGTATGAGAGCCCTACCCGCTATAAATCAGCCCCAGCATTTT. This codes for CASSMRALPAINQPQHF.

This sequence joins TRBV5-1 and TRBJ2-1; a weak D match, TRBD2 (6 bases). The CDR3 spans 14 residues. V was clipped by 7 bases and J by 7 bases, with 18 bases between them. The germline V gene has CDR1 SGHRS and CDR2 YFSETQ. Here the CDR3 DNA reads TGCGCCAGCCAGAACCCGTCGGGGGTAAATGAGCAGTTCTTC. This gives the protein CASQNPSGVNEQFF.

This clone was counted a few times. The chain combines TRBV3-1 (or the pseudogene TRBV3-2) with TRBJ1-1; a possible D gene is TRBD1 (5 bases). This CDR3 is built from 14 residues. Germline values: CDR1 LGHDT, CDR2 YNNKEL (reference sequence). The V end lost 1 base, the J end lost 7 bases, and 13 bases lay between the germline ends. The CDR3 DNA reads TGTGCCAGCAGCCAAGGCGCGGGGGGAGGTGAAGCTTTCTTT. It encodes CASSQGAGGGEAFF.